This TCR beta chain was recovered during a study of cytomegalovirus exposure and HLA in healthy donors. Study in general: The 100 million to 120 million unique TCR beta sequences, from around 200 million T cells, were found by an earlier analysis. Overall study findings and caveats: The classifier reportedly diagnosed cytomegalovirus status with high specificity and sensitivity. DRB1 showed the most TCR associations and HLA-C the fewest in a later analysis, as rates varied by HLA locus.

Germline CDR1 reads GTSNPN; CDR2 reads SVGIG (reference sequence). Trimming cost V 4 bases and J 1 base, with 12 bases left between them. The CDR3 consists of 14 residues. The PCR contained 60 Vbeta and 13 Jbeta primers. Generated by immunoSEQ multiplex PCR, the TCRdb table keeps only in-frame clones and is missing some. The sample comprises some 150,000 clones, more than 60% of which are singletons, and 4.3% rests with the top ten. As to this clone: Its antigen is still unknown.

This TCR was recovered from a middle-aged man in good health and CMV-seronegative. The rearrangement uses TRBV30 and TRBJ2-3, with D possibly being TRBD2 (7 bases). Sequenced: PBMCs. CDR3 in DNA: TGTGCCTGGACCAGAGGGGGGGGCACAGATACGCAGTATTTT. This translates into CAWTRGGGTDTQYF.